One sample yielded the 20 T cell receptor beta chains listed below, sequenced in a study of CD8 T cells in ankylosing spondylitis. Their cognate antigens are unknown. Each CDR3 protein is one row after TCRdb ran MiXCR on the 5' RACE reads. This table has 470,000 or so distinct CDR3 sequences, roughly 26% appearing once. Study outcomes and limitations: A motif in TCR beta, a set of eight highly homologous variants, appeared characteristic of ankylosing spondylitis blood.

The source material was blood, either unsorted or a sorted T cell fraction (not recorded which). The source of these receptors is a male donor with ankylosing spondylitis.

This chain connects TRBV6-5 to TRBJ1-1; D gene uncertain. The V gene's germline CDR1 is MNHEY and CDR2 SVGAGI. This CDR3 region has 14 residues. Trimming cost V 2 bases and J 1 base, with 8 bases left between them. CDR3 coding DNA: TGTGCCAGCAGTTACAGGTTCTCGAACACTGAAGCTTTCTTT. Encoded protein: CASSYRFSNTEAFF.

The sample holds a few counts of this clonotype. The chain uses TRBV29-1 and TRBJ2-1, with 9 bases aligning to TRBD2. CDR1 and CDR2 (germline): SQVTM, ANQGSEA. The junction had 12 bases not matched to a gene; V was cut back by 2 bases and J by 1 base. The CDR3 has 18 amino acids. CDR3 sequence (DNA): TGCAGCGTTGAATTACGTCTAGCGGGAAGGGGTTCCTACAATGAGCAGTTCTTC. Its protein is CSVELRLAGRGSYNEQFF.

The chain links TRBV7-2 to TRBJ2-1, with unresolved D. This CDR3 has 14 residues. In germline, CDR1 is SGHTA, CDR2 FQGNSA. V lost 2 bases to trimming and J lost 9 bases, with 14 bases between them. CDR3 sequence (DNA): TGTGCCAGCAGCTTACGACCTGAGGACGGTGAGCAGTTCTTC. Protein: CASSLRPEDGEQFF.

This clonotype was picked up a small number of times. The rearrangement links TRBV12-3 or TRBV12-4 to TRBJ2-1, with 8 positions matching TRBD1. V dropped 6 bases and J dropped 4; count of bases not matched to a gene: 8. This CDR3 contains 15 residues. CDR3 nucleotide sequence: TGTGCCAGCAGCCTGGACAGGGCCACGTACAATGAGCAGTTCTTC. Translated, it gives CASSLDRATYNEQFF.

This clonotype has a handful of counts. The rearrangement uses TRBV7-9 and TRBJ2-1; 8 bases are shared with TRBD2. The V and J ends lost 5 bases and 4 bases, in that order; junction bases with no gene match: 10. The CDR3 runs 16 residues. Germline CDR1 reads SEHNR; CDR2 reads FQNEAQ (reference sequence). The CDR3 region has the DNA TGTGCCAGCAGCCCCCCGGGAAGCGGGAGATACAATGAGCAGTTCTTC. This translates into CASSPPGSGRYNEQFF.

This chain joins TRBV12-3 or TRBV12-4 and TRBJ1-1, with D maybe TRBD1 (5 bases). This CDR3 contains 15 residues. V lost 3 bases to trimming and J lost 5 bases, with 16 bases between them. The DNA for the CDR3 is TGTGCCAGCAGTTTTGGGGGTTTAAGGAGGACTGAAGCTTTCTTT. This gives the protein CASSFGGLRRTEAFF.

The chain links TRBV5-1 to TRBJ1-6; D remains unclear. V gave up 0 bases and J gave up 14 bases, with 12 bases separating them. The CDR3 is 13 amino acids. Germline-derived CDR1 and CDR2 are SGHRS and YFSETQ. CDR3 residues: CASSLGQLGSLHF. In DNA form, the CDR3 reads TGCGCCAGCAGCTTGGGGCAGCTTGGGTCCCTCCACTTT.

This chain links TRBV29-1 with TRBJ1-2, with D hard to call. Germline-derived CDR1 and CDR2 are SQVTM and ANQGSEA. The CDR3 sequence is 13 residues long. V was cut by 7 bases and J by 3 bases, with 15 bases left in between. In DNA, the CDR3 is TGCAGCGCCCTTCCCTCACTGCACTATGGCTACACCTTC. It codes for CSALPSLHYGYTF.

This clonotype has just a few counts. The chain carries TRBV20-1 and TRBJ1-5, with D perhaps matching TRBD1 (5 bases). The germline V gene has CDR1 DFQATT and CDR2 SNEGSKA (reference sequence). The CDR3 covers 15 residues. The V gene lost 0 bases and the J gene lost 2 bases, with 11 bases spanning the gap. This CDR3 reads CSARDTGGRNQPQHF. In DNA, the CDR3 is TGCAGTGCTAGAGACACAGGCGGGCGCAATCAGCCCCAGCATTTT.

Only a few counts were recorded for this clonotype. The chain couples TRBV7-9 to TRBJ2-5; D perhaps matches TRBD1 (6 bases). The CDR3 contains 13 residues. Trimming removed 5 bases from V and 5 bases from J, with 12 bases in between. Germline lookup yields CDR1 SEHNR and CDR2 FQNEAQ (reference sequence). The CDR3 is CASSPQGRETQYF. In DNA form, the CDR3 reads TGTGCCAGCAGCCCACAGGGACGGGAGACCCAGTACTTC.

The rearrangement links TRBV19 to TRBJ2-2; D is undetermined. The germline V gene encodes CDR1 LNHDA and CDR2 SQIVND (reference sequence). Trimming took 6 bases from V and 5 from J, leaving 7 bases between them. This CDR3 region has 12 residues. CDR3 bases: TGTGCCAGTAGGGGCGCGACCGGGGAGCTGTTTTTT. It encodes CASRGATGELFF.

This clonotype was counted at least ten times. The chain has TRBV12-3 or TRBV12-4 and TRBJ1-1; D remains ambiguous. This CDR3 is built from 14 residues. V was pared by 1 base and J by 0 bases, with 6 bases between. The CDR3 bases are TGTGCCAGCAGTTTAGGGGCAGTGAACACTGAAGCTTTCTTT. Translating gives CASSLGAVNTEAFF.

This rearrangement joins TRBV5-1 to TRBJ2-5; D unresolved. Germline V gives CDR1 SGHRS, CDR2 YFSETQ. This CDR3 is 15 amino acids long. The V and J ends lost 3 bases and 0 bases respectively, with 12 bases between them. In DNA form, the CDR3 reads TGCGCCAGCAGCTCAAACGGACGGAACCAAGAGACCCAGTACTTC. Encoded protein: CASSSNGRNQETQYF.

This clonotype was observed a handful of times. This chain joins TRBV5-5 and TRBJ2-7; 9 bases map to TRBD2. This CDR3 is 16 amino acids long. Looked up from germline, CDR1 is SGHKS and CDR2 is YYEKEE (reference sequence). Losses at the gene ends were 1 base for V and 3 bases for J; bases not matched to a gene: 8. The CDR3 protein is CASSLQVAGEYYEQYF. The DNA for the CDR3 is TGTGCCAGCAGCTTGCAGGTAGCGGGAGAATACTACGAGCAGTACTTC.

The chain uses TRBV3-1 and TRBJ1-5; TRBD1 matches at 10 bases. This CDR3 region has 15 residues. Germline CDR1 and CDR2: LGHDT and YNNKEL (reference sequence). With 3 bases clipped from V and 7 bases from J, the junction kept 6 bases outside the gene matches. CDR3 nucleotide sequence: TGTGCCAGCAGCCACGACAGGGGGCAGGAACAGCCCCAGCATTTT. The encoded protein is CASSHDRGQEQPQHF.

This clonotype appeared a few times. The rearrangement links TRBV4-2 to TRBJ2-3, with 7 bases lining up with TRBD2. Looked up from germline, CDR1 is LGHNA and CDR2 is YNFKEQ. Losses at the gene ends were 1 base for V and 3 bases for J; bases not matched to a gene: 4. The CDR3 contains 15 residues. The CDR3 DNA reads as TGTGCCAGCAGCCAAGTAGCGGGCGAAACAGATACGCAGTATTTT. Its translation is CASSQVAGETDTQYF.

In this sample, this clonotype turned up a few times. V usage is TRBV29-1 and J usage is TRBJ2-3, with TRBD2 matching 12 bases. The CDR3 has 15 residues. J gave up 2 bases and V 7 bases, and 7 bases lay outside the gene matches. CDR1 is SQVTM and CDR2 is ANQGSEA in the germline V gene. Written as DNA, the CDR3 is TGCAGCGCCCACGGGACTAGCGGGTCCACAGATACGCAGTATTTT. Its translation: CSAHGTSGSTDTQYF.

The rearrangement uses TRBV5-1 and TRBJ1-2; 7 positions match TRBD1. This CDR3 region has 13 residues. Germline-derived CDR1 and CDR2 are SGHRS and YFSETQ. The trim removed 0 bases at V and 6 bases at J, leaving 2 bases unmatched. CDR3 protein: CASSLADRDGYTF. As DNA, the CDR3 is TGCGCCAGCAGCTTGGCCGACAGGGATGGCTACACCTTC. Full variable domain (rest looked up from reference TRBV5-1 and TRBJ1-2): KAGVTQTPRYLIKTRGQQVTLSCSPISGHRSVSWYQQTPGQGLQFLFEYFSETQRNKGNFPGRFSGRQFSNSRSEMNVSTLELGDSALYLCASSLADRDGYTFGSGTRLTVV.

The V call is TRBV18, the J call TRBJ2-5; TRBD2 agrees at 8 bases. Trimming took 3 bases from V and 3 from J; bases not matched to a gene: 12. The CDR3 is 17 residues long. Germline CDR1 reads KGHSH; CDR2 reads LQKENI. The CDR3 here is CASSPLPTSGGKETQYF. CDR3 sequence (DNA): TGTGCCAGCTCACCCCTTCCTACTAGCGGAGGGAAAGAGACCCAGTACTTC.

The chain joins TRBV29-1 to TRBJ2-5; 7 nucleotides match TRBD2. The CDR3 contains 13 residues. Germline CDR1 SQVTM, CDR2 ANQGSEA. V dropped 7 bases and J dropped 0; count of bases not matched to a gene: 5. The CDR3 DNA reads TGCAGCGCGGCTAGCGGTAACCAAGAGACCCAGTACTTC. It specifies CSAASGNQETQYF.